This entry describes one T cell receptor beta chain. V shed 4 bases and J shed 15 bases, with 20 bases lying between them. The CDR3 covers 13 residues. Germline V CDR1 and CDR2: SGHRS, YFSETQ. Measured with immunoSEQ multiplex PCR; TCRdb has only the in-frame clones, and not every one. The sample has about 120,000 clones, around 80% seen once. The source of the sample is a study of T cell responses to AZD1222 COVID-19 vaccine. The source of this sequence is an adult who received the AZD1222 COVID-19 vaccine. The gene calls are TRBV5-1 and TRBJ2-1; TRBD1 is a possible D gene (6 bases). Material: peripheral blood, obtained 28 days after the second AZD1222 dose. The CDR3 protein is CASSLLTTGPWFF. The CDR3 DNA reads TGCGCCAGCAGCCTTTTGACGACAGGACCGTGGTTCTTC.